These T cell receptor beta chains were read from a single sample in a study of T cell repertoires in cytomegalovirus infection. MiXCR, applied by TCRdb to the reads, yields one record per CDR3 protein. Of about 530,000 distinct CDR3 sequences listed, more than 25% are singletons. Sequencing input: PBMCs. These TCRs come from a human donor in good health (CMV status not recorded). Some clones in this sample may be carry-over from other donors' samples. The CDR3 runs from the conserved cysteine through the conserved F or W. Fields, in order: J gene, clone size, V gene, D gene, CDR3 protein, CDR3 DNA. A D gene is named only where the DNA matches it firmly. Not all rows give a size; the values are once, few, many and, for expanded clones, a class.

j_call: TRBJ2-3
clone_size: -
v_call: TRBV7-2
d_call: -
cdr3_aa: CASSPRMSTDTQYF
cdr3_nt: TGTGCCAGCAGCCCGCGCATGAGCACAGATACGCAGTATTTT

j_call: TRBJ2-4
clone_size: few
v_call: TRBV2
d_call: -
cdr3_aa: CASLDRDGGNIQYF
cdr3_nt: TGTGCCAGCCTTGACCGGGACGGGGGAAACATTCAGTACTTC

j_call: TRBJ2-5
clone_size: many
v_call: TRBV7-8
d_call: TRBD2
cdr3_aa: CASSSPSLAGFQETQYF
cdr3_nt: TGTGCCAGCAGCTCCCCCAGTCTAGCGGGGTTCCAAGAGACCCAGTACTTC

j_call: TRBJ1-1
clone_size: many
v_call: TRBV10-3
d_call: -
cdr3_aa: CAISDFMAREDTEAFF
cdr3_nt: TGTGCCATCAGTGATTTTATGGCGCGGGAGGACACTGAAGCTTTCTTT

j_call: TRBJ2-7
clone_size: few
v_call: TRBV28
d_call: -
cdr3_aa: CASSLLRESYEQYF
cdr3_nt: TGTGCCAGCAGTTTATTGAGGGAATCCTACGAGCAGTACTTC

j_call: TRBJ1-4
clone_size: few
v_call: TRBV15
d_call: TRBD1
cdr3_aa: CATSRGRQGIEKLFF
cdr3_nt: TGTGCCACCAGCAGAGGCCGACAGGGAATTGAAAAACTGTTTTTT

j_call: TRBJ2-5
clone_size: -
v_call: TRBV7-9
d_call: -
cdr3_aa: CASSLSEGKETQYF
cdr3_nt: TGTGCCAGCAGCTTATCCGAGGGGAAAGAGACCCAGTACTTC

j_call: TRBJ2-3
clone_size: many
v_call: TRBV7-2
d_call: -
cdr3_aa: CASSLRAGPSTDTQYF
cdr3_nt: TGTGCCAGCAGCTTACGGGCGGGACCAAGCACAGATACGCAGTATTTT

j_call: TRBJ2-2
clone_size: -
v_call: TRBV20-1
d_call: TRBD2
cdr3_aa: CSARLAVNTGELFF
cdr3_nt: TGCAGTGCTAGACTAGCGGTGAACACCGGGGAGCTGTTTTTT

j_call: TRBJ2-1
clone_size: many
v_call: TRBV5-1
d_call: -
cdr3_aa: CASSLAPQGTLSYNEQFF
cdr3_nt: TGCGCCAGCAGCTTGGCCCCTCAAGGAACTCTCTCCTACAATGAGCAGTTCTTC

j_call: TRBJ2-3
clone_size: -
v_call: TRBV9
d_call: -
cdr3_aa: CASSRRVGDTQYF
cdr3_nt: TGTGCCAGCAGCCGACGAGTGGGGGATACGCAGTATTTT

j_call: TRBJ2-2
clone_size: few
v_call: TRBV12-3/TRBV12-4
d_call: -
cdr3_aa: CASRPLGTGELFF
cdr3_nt: TGTGCCAGCAGACCGCTTGGGACCGGGGAGCTGTTTTTT

j_call: TRBJ1-5
clone_size: -
v_call: TRBV6-5
d_call: -
cdr3_aa: CASSYDRSQPQHF
cdr3_nt: TGTGCCAGCAGTTACGACAGAAGTCAGCCCCAGCATTTT

j_call: TRBJ2-1
clone_size: many
v_call: TRBV7-2
d_call: TRBD2
cdr3_aa: CASSLGTSSYNEQFF
cdr3_nt: TGTGCCAGCAGCCTGGGGACTAGCTCCTACAATGAGCAGTTCTTC

j_call: TRBJ2-5
clone_size: -
v_call: TRBV18
d_call: -
cdr3_aa: CASSLKSETQYF
cdr3_nt: TGTGCCAGCTCACTTAAATCGGAGACCCAGTACTTC

j_call: TRBJ2-3
clone_size: many
v_call: TRBV6-4
d_call: TRBD2
cdr3_aa: CASSGGLATDTQYF
cdr3_nt: TGTGCCAGCAGTGGGGGACTAGCGACAGATACGCAGTATTTT

j_call: TRBJ2-7
clone_size: few
v_call: TRBV27
d_call: TRBD1
cdr3_aa: CASRSSGTAYEQYF
cdr3_nt: TGTGCCAGCCGATCGTCCGGGACAGCCTACGAGCAGTACTTC

j_call: TRBJ2-1
clone_size: few
v_call: TRBV20-1
d_call: -
cdr3_aa: CSAIGSNSYNEQFF
cdr3_nt: TGCAGTGCTATAGGGAGCAACTCCTACAATGAGCAGTTCTTC

j_call: TRBJ2-5
clone_size: few
v_call: TRBV6-1
d_call: -
cdr3_aa: CASSEVRARPLGETQYF
cdr3_nt: -

j_call: TRBJ2-1
clone_size: -
v_call: TRBV9
d_call: -
cdr3_aa: CASSVAAQSYNEQFF
cdr3_nt: TGTGCCAGCAGCGTAGCTGCCCAGTCCTACAATGAGCAGTTCTTC

j_call: TRBJ2-1
clone_size: -
v_call: TRBV4-1
d_call: TRBD2
cdr3_aa: CASSQGPLAGGDEQFF
cdr3_nt: TGCGCCAGCAGCCAAGGTCCGCTAGCGGGAGGAGATGAGCAGTTCTTC

j_call: TRBJ2-3
clone_size: -
v_call: TRBV28
d_call: TRBD2
cdr3_aa: CASSPQGLAGGPDTQYF
cdr3_nt: TGTGCCAGCAGTCCTCAGGGGCTAGCGGGAGGGCCAGATACGCAGTATTTT

j_call: TRBJ2-3
clone_size: -
v_call: TRBV29-1
d_call: -
cdr3_aa: CRVLGSRLEGGTDTQYF
cdr3_nt: TGCCGCGTTTTAGGGTCGAGACTAGAGGGAGGCACAGATACGCAGTATTTT

j_call: TRBJ2-3
clone_size: few
v_call: TRBV7-9
d_call: -
cdr3_aa: CASSWSDTQYF
cdr3_nt: TGTGCCAGCAGCTGGTCAGATACGCAGTATTTT

j_call: TRBJ2-3
clone_size: -
v_call: TRBV20-1
d_call: -
cdr3_aa: CSARDGLQKDTQYF
cdr3_nt: TGCAGTGCTAGAGATGGGCTCCAAAAAGATACGCAGTATTTT

j_call: TRBJ1-5
clone_size: few
v_call: TRBV27
d_call: -
cdr3_aa: CASAKDGNQPQHF
cdr3_nt: TGTGCCAGCGCGAAGGACGGAAATCAGCCCCAGCATTTT

j_call: TRBJ2-3
clone_size: -
v_call: TRBV12-3/TRBV12-4
d_call: -
cdr3_aa: CASSGTKTQYF
cdr3_nt: TGTGCCAGCAGCGGGACCAAAACGCAGTATTTT

j_call: TRBJ2-3
clone_size: -
v_call: TRBV28
d_call: TRBD2
cdr3_aa: CASSPAAGAFDTQYF
cdr3_nt: TGTGCCAGCAGTCCCGCAGCGGGAGCGTTCGATACGCAGTATTTT

j_call: TRBJ2-3
clone_size: many
v_call: TRBV12-3/TRBV12-4
d_call: TRBD2
cdr3_aa: CASSLVPGLAVEDTQYF
cdr3_nt: TGTGCCAGCAGTTTAGTGCCGGGACTAGCGGTTGAAGATACGCAGTATTTT

j_call: TRBJ1-1
clone_size: few
v_call: TRBV7-6
d_call: -
cdr3_aa: CASSSSWGAQRDTEAFF
cdr3_nt: TGTGCCAGCAGCTCCTCTTGGGGGGCGCAGAGGGACACTGAAGCTTTCTTT

j_call: TRBJ1-2
clone_size: few
v_call: TRBV28
d_call: -
cdr3_aa: CASSPFLGGGRAF
cdr3_nt: TGTGCCAGCAGCCCCTTTTTAGGTGGGGGCCGTGCCTTC

j_call: TRBJ2-1
clone_size: -
v_call: TRBV11-2
d_call: -
cdr3_aa: CASSLSFVVLNNEQFF
cdr3_nt: TGTGCCAGCAGCTTATCCTTTGTGGTCCTTAACAATGAGCAGTTCTTC

j_call: TRBJ2-5
clone_size: few
v_call: TRBV7-2
d_call: -
cdr3_aa: CASSLAPGVAETQYF
cdr3_nt: TGTGCCAGCAGCTTAGCCCCGGGAGTGGCGGAGACCCAGTACTTC

j_call: TRBJ1-6
clone_size: -
v_call: TRBV2
d_call: -
cdr3_aa: CASSVDNSPLHF
cdr3_nt: TGTGCCAGCAGTGTGGATAATTCACCCCTCCACTTT

j_call: TRBJ1-1
clone_size: -
v_call: TRBV20-1
d_call: -
cdr3_aa: CSAGHLFWDTEAFF
cdr3_nt: TGCAGTGCTGGGCATTTATTCTGGGACACTGAAGCTTTCTTT